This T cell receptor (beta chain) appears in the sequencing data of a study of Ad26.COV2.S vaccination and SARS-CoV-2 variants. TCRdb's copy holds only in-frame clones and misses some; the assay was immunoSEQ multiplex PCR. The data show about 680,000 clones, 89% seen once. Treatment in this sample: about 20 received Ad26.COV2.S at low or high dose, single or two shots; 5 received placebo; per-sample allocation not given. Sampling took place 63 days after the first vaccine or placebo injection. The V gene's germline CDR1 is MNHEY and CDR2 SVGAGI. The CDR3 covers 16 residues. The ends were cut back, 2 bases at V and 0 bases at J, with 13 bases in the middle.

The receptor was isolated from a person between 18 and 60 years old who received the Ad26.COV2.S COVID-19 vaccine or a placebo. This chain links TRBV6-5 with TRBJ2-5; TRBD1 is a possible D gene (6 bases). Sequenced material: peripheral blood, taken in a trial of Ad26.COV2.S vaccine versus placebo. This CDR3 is CASSYHRDTYQETQYF. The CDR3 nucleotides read TGTGCCAGCAGTTACCACCGGGACACCTACCAAGAGACCCAGTACTTC.